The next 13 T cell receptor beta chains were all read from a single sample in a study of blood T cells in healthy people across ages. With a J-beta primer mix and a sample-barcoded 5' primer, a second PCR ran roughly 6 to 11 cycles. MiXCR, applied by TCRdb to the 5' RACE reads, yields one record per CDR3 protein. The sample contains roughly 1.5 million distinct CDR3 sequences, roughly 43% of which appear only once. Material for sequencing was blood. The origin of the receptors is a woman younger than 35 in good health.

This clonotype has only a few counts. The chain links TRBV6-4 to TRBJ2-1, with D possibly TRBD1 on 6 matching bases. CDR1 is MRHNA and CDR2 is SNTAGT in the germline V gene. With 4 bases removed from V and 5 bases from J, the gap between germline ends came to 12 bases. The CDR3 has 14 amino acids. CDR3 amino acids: CASSGTADHNEQFF. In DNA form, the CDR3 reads TGTGCCAGCAGTGGGACAGCGGACCACAATGAGCAGTTCTTC.

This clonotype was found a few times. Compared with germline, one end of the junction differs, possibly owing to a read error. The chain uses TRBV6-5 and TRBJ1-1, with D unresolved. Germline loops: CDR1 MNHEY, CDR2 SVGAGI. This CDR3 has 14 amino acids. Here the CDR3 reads CAGSYSGGRTEAFF. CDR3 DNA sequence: TGTGCCGGCAGTTACTCCGGTGGTCGCACTGAAGCTTTCTTT.

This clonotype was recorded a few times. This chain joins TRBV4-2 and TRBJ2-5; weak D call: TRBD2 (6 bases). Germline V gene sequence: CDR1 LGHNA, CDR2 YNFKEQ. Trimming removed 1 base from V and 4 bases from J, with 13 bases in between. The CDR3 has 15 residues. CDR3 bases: TGTGCCAGCAGCCAAGGACTAGTACAGGCAGAGACCCAGTACTTC. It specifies CASSQGLVQAETQYF.

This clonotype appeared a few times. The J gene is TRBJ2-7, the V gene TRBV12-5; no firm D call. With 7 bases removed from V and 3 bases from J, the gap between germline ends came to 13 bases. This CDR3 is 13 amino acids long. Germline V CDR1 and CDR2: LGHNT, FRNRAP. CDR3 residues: CASAEASVYEQYF. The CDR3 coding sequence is TGTGCTAGTGCCGAGGCCTCGGTCTACGAGCAGTACTTC.

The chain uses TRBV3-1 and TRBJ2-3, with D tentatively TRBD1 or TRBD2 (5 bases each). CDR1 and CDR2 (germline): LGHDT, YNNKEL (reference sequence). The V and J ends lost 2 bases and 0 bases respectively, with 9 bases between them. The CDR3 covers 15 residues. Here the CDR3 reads CASSQTGPSTDTQYF. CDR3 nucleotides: TGTGCCAGCAGCCAAACGGGACCCAGCACAGATACGCAGTATTTT.

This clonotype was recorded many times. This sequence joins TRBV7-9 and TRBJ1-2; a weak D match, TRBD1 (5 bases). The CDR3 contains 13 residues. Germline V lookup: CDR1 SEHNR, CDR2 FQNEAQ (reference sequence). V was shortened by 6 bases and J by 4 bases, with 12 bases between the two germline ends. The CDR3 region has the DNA TGTGCCAGCAGTCTAGGGGTTGGCTATGGCTACACCTTC. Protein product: CASSLGVGYGYTF.

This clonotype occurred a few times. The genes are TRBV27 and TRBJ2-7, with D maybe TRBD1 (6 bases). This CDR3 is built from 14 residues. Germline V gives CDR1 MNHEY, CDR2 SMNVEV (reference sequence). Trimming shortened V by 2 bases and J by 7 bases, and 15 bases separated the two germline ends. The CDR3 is CASSLGTSYNEQYF. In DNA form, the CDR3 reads TGTGCCAGCAGTTTAGGGACATCGTACAATGAGCAGTACTTC.

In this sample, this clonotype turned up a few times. The CDR3 DNA sequence: TGTGCCAGCAGTTTATCCGGCCCTTTTGATCAGCCCCAGCATTTT. Translation gives CASSLSGPFDQPQHF. The chain is built from TRBV12-3 or TRBV12-4 and TRBJ1-5; D is unresolved. The CDR3 runs 15 residues. Trimming took 2 bases from V and 5 from J, leaving 13 bases between them.

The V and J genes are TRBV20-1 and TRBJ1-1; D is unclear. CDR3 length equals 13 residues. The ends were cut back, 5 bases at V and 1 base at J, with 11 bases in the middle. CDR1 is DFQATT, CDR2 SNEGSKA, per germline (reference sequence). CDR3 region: CSAPSWANTEAFF. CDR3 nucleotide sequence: TGCAGTGCTCCAAGTTGGGCGAACACTGAAGCTTTCTTT.

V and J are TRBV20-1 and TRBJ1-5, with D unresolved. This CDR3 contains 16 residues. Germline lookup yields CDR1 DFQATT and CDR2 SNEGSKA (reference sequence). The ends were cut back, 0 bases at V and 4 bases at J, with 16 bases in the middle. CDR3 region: CSARDPVASHNQPQHF. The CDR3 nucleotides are TGCAGTGCTAGAGATCCCGTGGCCAGCCATAATCAGCCCCAGCATTTT.

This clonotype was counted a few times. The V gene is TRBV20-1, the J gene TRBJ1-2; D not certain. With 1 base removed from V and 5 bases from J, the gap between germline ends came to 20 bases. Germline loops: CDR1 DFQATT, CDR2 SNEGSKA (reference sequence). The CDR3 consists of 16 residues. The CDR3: CSARVFRAGKGYGYTF. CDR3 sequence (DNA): TGCAGTGCTAGAGTTTTTCGGGCAGGAAAGGGATATGGCTACACCTTC.

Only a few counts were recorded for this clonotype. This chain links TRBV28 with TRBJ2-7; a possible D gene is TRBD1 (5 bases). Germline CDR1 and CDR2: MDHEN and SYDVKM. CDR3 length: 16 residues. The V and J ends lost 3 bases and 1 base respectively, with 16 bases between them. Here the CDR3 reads CASSLLQGGSSYEQYF. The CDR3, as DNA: TGTGCCAGCAGTTTGCTCCAGGGCGGATCGTCCTACGAGCAGTACTTC.

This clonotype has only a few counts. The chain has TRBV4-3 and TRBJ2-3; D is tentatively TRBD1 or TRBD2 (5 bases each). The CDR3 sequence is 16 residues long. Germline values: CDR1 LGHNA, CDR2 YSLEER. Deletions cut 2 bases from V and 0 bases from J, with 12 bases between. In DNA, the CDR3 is TGCGCCAGCAGCCAATTGAGGGGAACTAGCACAGATACGCAGTATTTT. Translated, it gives CASSQLRGTSTDTQYF.